This entry features one TCR beta chain sequence. No antigen is known for it. The CDR3 length is 14 residues. V shed 3 bases and J 0 bases; nucleotides not matched to a gene: 1. Germline CDR1 reads SGHTA; CDR2 reads FQGNSA. Clones were read by immunoSEQ multiplex PCR, and TCRdb kept only the in-frame ones, dropping some. This table holds 300,000 or so clones, around 90% found once. The data originate from a study of cytomegalovirus exposure and HLA in healthy donors. Study conclusions and caveats: Cytomegalovirus-associated TCR beta chains were listed, numbering 150 to 200. Confirmation in vitro established that a few CMV-associated chains were specific for CMV antigens.

The receptor comes from a man aged 25-45 years in good health and CMV-seronegative. Material for sequencing was PBMCs. The genes are TRBV7-2 and TRBJ2-7; 8 bases agree with TRBD1. The CDR3 bases are TGTGCCAGCAGCTTCGACAGGGGCTCCTACGAGCAGTACTTC. It specifies CASSFDRGSYEQYF.